The sequence of this TCR beta chain was determined in a study of shared clonotypes between healthy human individuals. Libraries were prepared by immunoSEQ multiplex PCR; TCRdb keeps only in-frame clonotypes and omits some of them. The sample lists about half a million clones, 79% occurring once. The germline V gene encodes CDR1 SQVTM and CDR2 ANQGSEA. Trimming shortened V by 6 bases and J by 7 bases, and 18 bases separated the two germline ends. This CDR3 comprises 13 residues. Sequences were obtained from PBMCs. J is TRBJ1-1 and V is TRBV29-1; a weak D match, TRBD1 (6 bases). This clonotype was sampled from a woman aged 35 to 49 in good health. Some clones in this sample may be carry-over from other donors' samples. For the CDR3, the DNA is TGCAGCGTATTAGCCGGCGGAGGGGGTGAAGCTTTCTTT. Translating it yields CSVLAGGGGEAFF.